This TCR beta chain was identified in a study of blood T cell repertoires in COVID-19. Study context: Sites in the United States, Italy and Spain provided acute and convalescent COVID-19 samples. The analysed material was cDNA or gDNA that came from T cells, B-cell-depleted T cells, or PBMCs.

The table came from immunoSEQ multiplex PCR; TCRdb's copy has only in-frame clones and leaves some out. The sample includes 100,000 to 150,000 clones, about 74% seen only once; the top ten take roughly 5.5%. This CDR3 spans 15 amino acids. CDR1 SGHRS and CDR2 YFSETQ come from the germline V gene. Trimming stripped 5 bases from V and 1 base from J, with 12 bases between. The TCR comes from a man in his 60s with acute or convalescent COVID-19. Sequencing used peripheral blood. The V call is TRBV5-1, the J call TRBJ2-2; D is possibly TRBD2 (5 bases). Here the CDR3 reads CASSPSLLNTGELFF. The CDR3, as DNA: TGCGCCAGCAGTCCTAGCTTACTGAACACCGGGGAGCTGTTTTTT. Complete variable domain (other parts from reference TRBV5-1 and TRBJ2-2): KAGVTQTPRYLIKTRGQQVTLSCSPISGHRSVSWYQQTPGQGLQFLFEYFSETQRNKGNFPGRFSGRQFSNSRSEMNVSTLELGDSALYLCASSPSLLNTGELFFGEGSRLTVL.